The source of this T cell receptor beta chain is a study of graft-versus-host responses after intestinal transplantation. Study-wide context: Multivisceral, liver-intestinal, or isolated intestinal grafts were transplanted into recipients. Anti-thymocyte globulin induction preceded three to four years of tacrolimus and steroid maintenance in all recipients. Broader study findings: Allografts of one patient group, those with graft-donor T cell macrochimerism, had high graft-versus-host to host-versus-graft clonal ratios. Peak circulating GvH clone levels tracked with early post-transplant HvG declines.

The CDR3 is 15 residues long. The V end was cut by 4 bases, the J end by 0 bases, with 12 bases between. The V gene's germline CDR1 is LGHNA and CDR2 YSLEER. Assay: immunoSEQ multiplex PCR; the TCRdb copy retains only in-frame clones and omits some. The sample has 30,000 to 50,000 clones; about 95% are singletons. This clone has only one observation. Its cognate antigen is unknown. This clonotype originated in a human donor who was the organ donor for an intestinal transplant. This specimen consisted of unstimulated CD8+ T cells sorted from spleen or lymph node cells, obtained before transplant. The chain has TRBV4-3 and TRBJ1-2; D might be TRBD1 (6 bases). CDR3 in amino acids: CASSPYRQANYGYTF. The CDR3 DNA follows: TGCGCCAGCAGCCCGTACAGACAGGCTAACTATGGCTACACCTTC.